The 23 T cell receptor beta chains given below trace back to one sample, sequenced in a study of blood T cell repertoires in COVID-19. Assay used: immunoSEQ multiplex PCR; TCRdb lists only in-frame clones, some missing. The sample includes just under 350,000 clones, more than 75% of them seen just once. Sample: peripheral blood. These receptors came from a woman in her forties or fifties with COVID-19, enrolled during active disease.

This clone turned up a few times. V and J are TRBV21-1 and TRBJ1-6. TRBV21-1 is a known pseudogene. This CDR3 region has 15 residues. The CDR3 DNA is TGTGCCAGCAGCAAAATTACCGGGGTGGGGTCACCCCTCCACTTT. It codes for CASSKITGVGSPLHF.

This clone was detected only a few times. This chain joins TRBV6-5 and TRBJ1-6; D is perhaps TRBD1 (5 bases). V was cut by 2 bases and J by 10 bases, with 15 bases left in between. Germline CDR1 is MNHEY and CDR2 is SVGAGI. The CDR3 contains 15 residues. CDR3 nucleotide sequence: TGTGCCAGCAGTTACGGGGGACTTTTAGGATCACCCCTCCACTTT. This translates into CASSYGGLLGSPLHF.

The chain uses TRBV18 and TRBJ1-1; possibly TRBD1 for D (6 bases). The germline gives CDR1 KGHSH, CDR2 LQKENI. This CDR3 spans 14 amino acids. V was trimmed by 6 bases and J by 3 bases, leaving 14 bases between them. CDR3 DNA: TGTGCCAGCTCCCCAAGACAGGTCGACACTGAAGCTTTCTTT. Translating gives CASSPRQVDTEAFF.

The CDR3 here is CASGLAGVNEQFF. The CDR3 bases are TGTGCTAGTGGTTTGGCAGGGGTCAATGAGCAGTTCTTC. This chain links TRBV12-5 with TRBJ2-1; D is possibly TRBD1 (6 bases). The CDR3 has 13 amino acids. Trimming pared 1 base from V and 6 bases from J, leaving 7 bases between. The germline V gene has CDR1 LGHNT and CDR2 FRNRAP. Drawing the rest from reference TRBV12-5 and TRBJ2-1, the complete variable domain is DARVTQTPRHKVTEMGQEVTMRCQPILGHNTVFWYRQTMMQGLELLAYFRNRAPLDDSGMPKDRFSAEMPDATLATLKIQPSEPRDSAVYFCASGLAGVNEQFFGPGTRLTVL.

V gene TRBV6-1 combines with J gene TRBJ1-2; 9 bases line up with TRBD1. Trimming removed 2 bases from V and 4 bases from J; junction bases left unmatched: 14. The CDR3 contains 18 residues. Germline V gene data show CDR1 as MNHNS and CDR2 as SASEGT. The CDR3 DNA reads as TGTGCCAGCAGTGAATATGGGGCAGACAGGGGGTCGAGCTATGGCTACACCTTC. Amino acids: CASSEYGADRGSSYGYTF.

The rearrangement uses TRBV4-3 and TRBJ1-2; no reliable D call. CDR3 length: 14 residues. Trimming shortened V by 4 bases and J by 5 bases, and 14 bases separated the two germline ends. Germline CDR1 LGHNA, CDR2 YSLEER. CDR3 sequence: CASSPTGGLYGYTF. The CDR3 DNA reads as TGCGCCAGCAGCCCGACCGGCGGACTTTATGGCTACACCTTC.

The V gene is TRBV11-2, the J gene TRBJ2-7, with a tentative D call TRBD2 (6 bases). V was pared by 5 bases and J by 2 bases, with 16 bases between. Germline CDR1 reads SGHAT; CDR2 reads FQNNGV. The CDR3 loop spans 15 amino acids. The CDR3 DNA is TGTGCCAGCAGCCCCTCGGGGGAACCCCCCTACGAGCAGTACTTC. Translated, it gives CASSPSGEPPYEQYF.

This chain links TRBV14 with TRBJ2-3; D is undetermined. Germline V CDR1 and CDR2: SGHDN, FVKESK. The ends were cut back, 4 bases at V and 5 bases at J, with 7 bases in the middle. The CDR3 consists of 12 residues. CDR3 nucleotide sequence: TGTGCCAGCAGCCTGTTCCTAGATACGCAGTATTTT. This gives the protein CASSLFLDTQYF.

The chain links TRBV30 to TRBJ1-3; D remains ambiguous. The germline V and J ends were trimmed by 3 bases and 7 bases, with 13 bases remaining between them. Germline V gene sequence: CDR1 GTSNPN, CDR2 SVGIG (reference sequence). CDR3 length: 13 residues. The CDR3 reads CAWSSGTANTIYF. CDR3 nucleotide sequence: TGTGCCTGGAGCTCGGGAACTGCGAACACCATATATTTT.

The DNA of the CDR3 is TGTGCCAGCAGCCTCAAGCGGGAGGGGCCCCAGTACTTC. The encoded protein is CASSLKREGPQYF. The J gene is TRBJ2-5, the V gene TRBV7-2, with 10 positions matching TRBD2. Losses at the gene ends were 5 bases for V and 9 bases for J; bases not matched to a gene: 6. CDR3 length: 13 residues. Germline CDR1 and CDR2: SGHTA and FQGNSA.

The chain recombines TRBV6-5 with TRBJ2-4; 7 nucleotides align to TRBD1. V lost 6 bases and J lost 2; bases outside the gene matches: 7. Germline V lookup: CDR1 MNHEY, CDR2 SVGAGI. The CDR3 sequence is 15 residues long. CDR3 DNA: TGTGCCAGCAGAACCGACAGGGTAACCAAAAACATTCAGTACTTC. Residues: CASRTDRVTKNIQYF.

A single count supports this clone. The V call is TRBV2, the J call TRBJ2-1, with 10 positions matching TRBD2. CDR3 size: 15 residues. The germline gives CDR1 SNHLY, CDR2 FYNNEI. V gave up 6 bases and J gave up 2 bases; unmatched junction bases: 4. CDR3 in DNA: TGTGCCAGCAGCCCTGGACTAGCGGCCTACAATGAGCAGTTCTTC. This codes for CASSPGLAAYNEQFF.

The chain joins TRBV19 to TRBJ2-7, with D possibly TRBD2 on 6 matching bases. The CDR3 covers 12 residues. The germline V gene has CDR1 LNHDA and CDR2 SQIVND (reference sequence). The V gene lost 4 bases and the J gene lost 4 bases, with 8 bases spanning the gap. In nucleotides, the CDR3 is TGTGCCAGTAGTACGACTAGATACGAGCAGTACTTC. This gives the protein CASSTTRYEQYF.

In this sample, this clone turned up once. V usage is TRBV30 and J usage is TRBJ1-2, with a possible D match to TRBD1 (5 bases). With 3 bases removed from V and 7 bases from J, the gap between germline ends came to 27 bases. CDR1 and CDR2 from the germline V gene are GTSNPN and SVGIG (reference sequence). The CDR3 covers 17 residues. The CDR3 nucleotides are TGTGCCTGGAGAGACCCCCTTCGGGGGACCTATATCACTGGCTACACCTTC. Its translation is CAWRDPLRGTYITGYTF.

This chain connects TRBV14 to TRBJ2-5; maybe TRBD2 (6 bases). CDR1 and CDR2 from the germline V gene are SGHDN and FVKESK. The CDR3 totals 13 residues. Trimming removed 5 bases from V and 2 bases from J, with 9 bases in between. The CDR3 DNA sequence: TGTGCCAGCAGCGTGCTAGCGCAAGAGACCCAGTACTTC. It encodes CASSVLAQETQYF.

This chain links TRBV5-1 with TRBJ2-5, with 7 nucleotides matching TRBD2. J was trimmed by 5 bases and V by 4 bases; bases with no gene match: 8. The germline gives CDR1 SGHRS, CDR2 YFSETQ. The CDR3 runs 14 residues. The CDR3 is CASSIGGGLETQYF. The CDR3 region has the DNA TGCGCCAGCAGCATAGGCGGGGGTCTGGAGACCCAGTACTTC.

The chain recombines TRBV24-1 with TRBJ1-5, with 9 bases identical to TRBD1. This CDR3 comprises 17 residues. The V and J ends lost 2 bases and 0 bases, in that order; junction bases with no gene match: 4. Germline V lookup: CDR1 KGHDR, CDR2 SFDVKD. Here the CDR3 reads CATSDSGTGLSNQPQHF. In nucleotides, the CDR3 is TGTGCCACCAGTGATTCCGGGACAGGGCTTAGCAATCAGCCCCAGCATTTT.

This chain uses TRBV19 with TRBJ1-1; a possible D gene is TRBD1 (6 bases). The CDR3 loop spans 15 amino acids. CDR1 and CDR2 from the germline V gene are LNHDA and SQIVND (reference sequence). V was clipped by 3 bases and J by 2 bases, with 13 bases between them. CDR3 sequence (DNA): TGTGCCAGTAGTATCGGGGACATAGTAAACACTGAAGCTTTCTTT. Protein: CASSIGDIVNTEAFF.

This CDR3 reads CASSREGAKNIQYF. The CDR3 DNA follows: TGTGCCAGTAGCCGGGAGGGGGCCAAAAACATTCAGTACTTC. The chain is built from TRBV19 and TRBJ2-4, with 8 bases identical to TRBD2. Germline V gives CDR1 LNHDA, CDR2 SQIVND (reference sequence). Trimming at V came to 6 bases and at J to 1 base, leaving 2 bases not matched to a gene. The CDR3 runs 14 residues.

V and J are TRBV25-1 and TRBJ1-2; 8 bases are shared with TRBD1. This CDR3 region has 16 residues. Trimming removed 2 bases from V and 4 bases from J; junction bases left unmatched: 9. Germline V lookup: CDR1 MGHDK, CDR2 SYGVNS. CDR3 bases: TGTGCCAGCAGTGAAAGGTTGGCAGGGGGCGGCTATGGCTACACCTTC. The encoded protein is CASSERLAGGGYGYTF.

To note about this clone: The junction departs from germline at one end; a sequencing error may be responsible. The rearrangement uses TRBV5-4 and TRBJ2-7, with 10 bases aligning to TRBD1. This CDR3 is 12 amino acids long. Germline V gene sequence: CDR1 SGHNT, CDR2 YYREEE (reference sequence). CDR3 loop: CASSLGGTGEDF. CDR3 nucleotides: TGTGCCAGCAGCTTGGGGGGGACAGGGGAAGACTTC.

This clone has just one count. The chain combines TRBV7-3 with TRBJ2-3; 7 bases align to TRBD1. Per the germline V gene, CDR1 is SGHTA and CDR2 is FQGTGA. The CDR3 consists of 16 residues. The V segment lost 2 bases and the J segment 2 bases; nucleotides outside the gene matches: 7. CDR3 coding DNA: TGTGCCAGCAGCTTACTTAACAGGGGAACCACAGATACGCAGTATTTT. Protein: CASSLLNRGTTDTQYF.

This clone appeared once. CDR3: CASSFGGGNEQFF. As DNA, the CDR3 is TGTGCCAGCAGTTTCGGGGGTGGCAATGAGCAGTTCTTC. The V gene is TRBV27, the J gene TRBJ2-1; tentative D call: TRBD2 (6 bases). This CDR3 has 13 amino acids. Germline V lookup: CDR1 MNHEY, CDR2 SMNVEV (reference sequence). Trimming left V 3 bases short and J 6 bases short, with 9 bases between.